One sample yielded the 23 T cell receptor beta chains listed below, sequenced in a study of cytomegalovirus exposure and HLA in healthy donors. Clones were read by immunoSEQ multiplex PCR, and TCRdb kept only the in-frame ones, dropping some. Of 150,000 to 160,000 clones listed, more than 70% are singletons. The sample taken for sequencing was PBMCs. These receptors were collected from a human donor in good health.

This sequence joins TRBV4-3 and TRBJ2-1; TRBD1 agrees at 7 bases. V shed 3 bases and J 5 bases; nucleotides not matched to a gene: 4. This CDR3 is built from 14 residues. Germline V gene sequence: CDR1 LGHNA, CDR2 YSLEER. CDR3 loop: CASSHRDSNNEQFF. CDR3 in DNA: TGCGCCAGCAGCCACCGGGACAGCAACAATGAGCAGTTCTTC.

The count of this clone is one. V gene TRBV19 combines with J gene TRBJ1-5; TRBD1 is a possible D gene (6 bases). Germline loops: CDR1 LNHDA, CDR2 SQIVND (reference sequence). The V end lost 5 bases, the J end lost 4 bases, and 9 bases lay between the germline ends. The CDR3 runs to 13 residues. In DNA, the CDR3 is TGTGCCAGTAGTCATCAGGGGAATCAGCCCCAGCATTTT. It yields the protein CASSHQGNQPQHF.

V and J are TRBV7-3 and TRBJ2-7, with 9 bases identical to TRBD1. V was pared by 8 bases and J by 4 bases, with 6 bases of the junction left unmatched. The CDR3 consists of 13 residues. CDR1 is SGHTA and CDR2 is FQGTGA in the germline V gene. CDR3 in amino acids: CASAPGQGYEQYF. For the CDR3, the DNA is TGTGCCAGCGCCCCGGGACAGGGATACGAGCAGTACTTC.

The CDR3: CASSEFASSTDTQYF. DNA of the CDR3: TGTGCCAGCAGCGAGTTCGCCTCTAGCACAGATACGCAGTATTTT. The chain couples TRBV27 to TRBJ2-3, with D unresolved. V was pared by 6 bases and J by 0 bases, with 13 bases between. Per the germline V gene, CDR1 is MNHEY and CDR2 is SMNVEV (reference sequence). The CDR3 is made up of 15 amino acids.

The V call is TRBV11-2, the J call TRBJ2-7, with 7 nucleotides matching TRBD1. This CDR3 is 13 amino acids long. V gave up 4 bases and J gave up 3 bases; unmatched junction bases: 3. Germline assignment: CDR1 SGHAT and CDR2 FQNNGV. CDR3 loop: CASSSGTVYEQYF. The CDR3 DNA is TGTGCCAGCAGCTCCGGGACAGTCTACGAGCAGTACTTC.

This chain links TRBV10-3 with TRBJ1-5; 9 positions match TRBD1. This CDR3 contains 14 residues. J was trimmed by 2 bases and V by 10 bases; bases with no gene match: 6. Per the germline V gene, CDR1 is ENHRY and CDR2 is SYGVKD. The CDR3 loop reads CATGTGYRNQPQHF. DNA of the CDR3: TGTGCCACCGGGACAGGGTACCGCAATCAGCCCCAGCATTTT.

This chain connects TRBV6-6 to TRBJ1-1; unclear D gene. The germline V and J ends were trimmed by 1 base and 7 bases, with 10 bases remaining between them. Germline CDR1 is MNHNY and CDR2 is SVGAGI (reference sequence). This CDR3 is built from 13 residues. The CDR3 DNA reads TGTGCCAGCAGTTACTTCCAGGTACTTGAAGCTTTCTTT. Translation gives CASSYFQVLEAFF.

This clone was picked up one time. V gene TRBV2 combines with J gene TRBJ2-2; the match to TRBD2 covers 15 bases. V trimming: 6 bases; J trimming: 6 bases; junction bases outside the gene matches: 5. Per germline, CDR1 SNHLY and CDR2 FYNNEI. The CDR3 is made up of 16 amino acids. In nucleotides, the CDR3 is TGTGCCAGCAGACCCGGACTAGCGGGAGGGGCCGGGGAGCTGTTTTTT. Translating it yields CASRPGLAGGAGELFF.

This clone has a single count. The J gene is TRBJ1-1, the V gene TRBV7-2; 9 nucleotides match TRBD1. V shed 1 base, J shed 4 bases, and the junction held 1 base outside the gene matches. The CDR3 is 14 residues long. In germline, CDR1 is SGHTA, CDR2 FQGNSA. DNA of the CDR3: TGTGCCAGCAGCTTAGTGGGACAGGGCACTGAAGCTTTCTTT. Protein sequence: CASSLVGQGTEAFF.

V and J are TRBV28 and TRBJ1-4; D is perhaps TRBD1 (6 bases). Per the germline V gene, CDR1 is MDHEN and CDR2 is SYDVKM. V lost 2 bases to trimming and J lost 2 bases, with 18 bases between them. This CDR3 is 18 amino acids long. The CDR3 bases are TGTGCCAGCAGTTTAAGTTCAAGAACAGGGTTGACTAATGAAAAACTGTTTTTT. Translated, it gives CASSLSSRTGLTNEKLFF.

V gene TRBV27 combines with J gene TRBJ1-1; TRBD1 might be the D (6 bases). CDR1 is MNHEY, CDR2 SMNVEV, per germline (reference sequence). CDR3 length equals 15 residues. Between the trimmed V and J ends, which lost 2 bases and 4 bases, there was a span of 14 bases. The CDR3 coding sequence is TGTGCCAGCAGTTTACAGGGGCAACCCGTCACTGAAGCTTTCTTT. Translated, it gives CASSLQGQPVTEAFF.

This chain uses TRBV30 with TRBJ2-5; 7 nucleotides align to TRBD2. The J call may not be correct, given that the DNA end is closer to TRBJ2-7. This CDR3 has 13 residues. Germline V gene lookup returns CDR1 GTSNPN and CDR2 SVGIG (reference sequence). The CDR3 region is CAFGRSSSYEQYF. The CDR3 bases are TGTGCCTTCGGGAGGTCGAGCTCCTACGAGCAGTACTTC.

The CDR3 coding sequence is TGTGCCTGGAGTGTGGCGGCCTACACAGATACGCAGTATTTT. Amino acid sequence: CAWSVAAYTDTQYF. J is TRBJ2-3 and V is TRBV30; D gene unclear. Between the trimmed V and J ends, which lost 0 bases and 2 bases, there was a span of 9 bases. Germline assignment: CDR1 GTSNPN and CDR2 SVGIG (reference sequence). The CDR3 is 14 amino acids.

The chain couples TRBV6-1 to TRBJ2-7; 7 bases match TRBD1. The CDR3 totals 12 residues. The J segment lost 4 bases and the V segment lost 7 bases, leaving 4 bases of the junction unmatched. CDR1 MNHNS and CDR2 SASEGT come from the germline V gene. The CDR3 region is CASTDRAYEQYF. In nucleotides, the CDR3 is TGTGCCAGCACAGACAGGGCTTACGAGCAGTACTTC.

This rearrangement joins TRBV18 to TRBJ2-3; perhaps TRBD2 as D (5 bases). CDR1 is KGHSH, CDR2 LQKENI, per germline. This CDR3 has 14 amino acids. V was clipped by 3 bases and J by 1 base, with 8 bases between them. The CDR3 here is CASSPQRGTDTQYF. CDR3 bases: TGTGCCAGCTCACCCCAGAGGGGCACAGATACGCAGTATTTT.

CDR3 protein: CASSPNMASYEQYF. The CDR3 bases are TGTGCCAGCAGTCCAAATATGGCTTCCTACGAGCAGTACTTC. This rearrangement joins TRBV27 to TRBJ2-7; D is unclear. Germline V gene sequence: CDR1 MNHEY, CDR2 SMNVEV (reference sequence). Trimming shortened V by 5 bases and J by 1 base, and 12 bases separated the two germline ends. This CDR3 comprises 14 residues.

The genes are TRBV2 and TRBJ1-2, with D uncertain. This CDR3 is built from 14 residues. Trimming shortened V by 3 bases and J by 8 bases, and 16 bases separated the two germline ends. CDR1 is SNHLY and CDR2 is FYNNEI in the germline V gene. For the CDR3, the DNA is TGTGCCAGCAGTGAGGCTAGCGGATTGTTGGGCTACACCTTC. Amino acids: CASSEASGLLGYTF. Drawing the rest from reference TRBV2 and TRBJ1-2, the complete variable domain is EPEVTQTPSHQVTQMGQEVILRCVPISNHLYFYWYRQILGQKVEFLVSFYNNEISEKSEIFDDQFSVERPDGSNFTLKIRSTKLEDSAMYFCASSEASGLLGYTFGSGTRLTVV.

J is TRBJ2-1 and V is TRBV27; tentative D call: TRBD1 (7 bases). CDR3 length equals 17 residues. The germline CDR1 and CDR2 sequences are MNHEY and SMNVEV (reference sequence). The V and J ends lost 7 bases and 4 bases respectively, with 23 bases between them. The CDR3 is CASTSVRLADRYNEQFF. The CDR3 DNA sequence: TGTGCCAGCACCTCAGTGCGTTTAGCGGACAGGTACAATGAGCAGTTCTTC.

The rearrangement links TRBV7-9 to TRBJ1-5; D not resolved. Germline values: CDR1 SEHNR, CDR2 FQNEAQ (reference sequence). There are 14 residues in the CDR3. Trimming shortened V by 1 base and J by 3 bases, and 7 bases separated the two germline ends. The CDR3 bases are TGTGCCAGCAGCTTAGGCGTTTTCAATCAGCCCCAGCATTTT. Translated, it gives CASSLGVFNQPQHF.

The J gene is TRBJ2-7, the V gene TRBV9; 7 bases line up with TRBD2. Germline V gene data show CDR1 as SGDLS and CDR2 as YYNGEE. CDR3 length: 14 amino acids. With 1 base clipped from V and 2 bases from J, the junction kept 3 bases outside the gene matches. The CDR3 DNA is TGTGCCAGCAGCGTATCCAGCGGGACCTACGAGCAGTACTTC. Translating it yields CASSVSSGTYEQYF.

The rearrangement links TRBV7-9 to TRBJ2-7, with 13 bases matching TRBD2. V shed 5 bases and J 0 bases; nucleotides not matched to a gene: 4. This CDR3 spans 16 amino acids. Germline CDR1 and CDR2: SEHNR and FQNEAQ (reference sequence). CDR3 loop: CASSLGTSGNSYEQYF. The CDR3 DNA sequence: TGTGCCAGCAGCCTAGGGACTAGCGGGAACTCCTACGAGCAGTACTTC.

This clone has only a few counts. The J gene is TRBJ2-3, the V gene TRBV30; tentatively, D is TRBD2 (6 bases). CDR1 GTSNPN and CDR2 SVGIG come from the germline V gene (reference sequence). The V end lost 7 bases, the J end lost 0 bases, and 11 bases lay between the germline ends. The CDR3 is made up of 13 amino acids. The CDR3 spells CAFSGISTDTQYF. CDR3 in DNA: TGTGCCTTTAGCGGCATAAGCACAGATACGCAGTATTTT.

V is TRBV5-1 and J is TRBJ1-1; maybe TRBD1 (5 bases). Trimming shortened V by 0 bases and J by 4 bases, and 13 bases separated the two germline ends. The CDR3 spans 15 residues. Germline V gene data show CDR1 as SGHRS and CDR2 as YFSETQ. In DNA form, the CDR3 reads TGCGCCAGCAGCTTGGCCAGAAGGGGAAGCACTGAAGCTTTCTTT. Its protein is CASSLARRGSTEAFF.